These 5 T cell receptor beta chains share one sample of origin, sequenced in a study of T cells in narcolepsy. Profiling relied on immunoSEQ multiplex PCR, and the TCRdb table lists in-frame clones only, not all of them. The sample has about 22,000 clones; 81% are singletons. The sequencing sample was made of memory (CD45RA-) CD4+ T cells from blood. The receptor set was obtained from a human donor in good health.

CDR3 nucleotide sequence: TGTGCCAGCAGCTTCGCTGGGACAGGCACTGAAGCTTTCTTT. This gives the protein CASSFAGTGTEAFF. The chain recombines TRBV7-8 with TRBJ1-1; 8 bases are a match to TRBD1. CDR1 and CDR2 (germline): SGHVS, FQNEAQ. This CDR3 contains 14 residues. After removal of 3 bases from V and 4 bases from J, the junction contained 4 bases not matched to a gene.

The J gene is TRBJ1-2, the V gene TRBV28, with 11 bases that match TRBD1. Germline V gives CDR1 MDHEN, CDR2 SYDVKM. The CDR3 has 14 residues. J lost 8 bases, V lost 4 bases, and 6 bases had no gene match. The CDR3 is CASSSMDRGPGYTF. As DNA, the CDR3 is TGTGCCAGCAGTTCGATGGACAGGGGGCCAGGCTACACCTTC.

The chain links TRBV6-5 to TRBJ1-1; a weak D match, TRBD1 (6 bases). V shed 3 bases and J shed 5 bases, with 10 bases lying between them. The CDR3 loop spans 13 amino acids. The germline CDR1 and CDR2 sequences are MNHEY and SVGAGI. Here the CDR3 DNA reads TGTGCCAGCAGTTATCAGGGGAGGACTGAAGCTTTCTTT. This encodes CASSYQGRTEAFF.

Of note for this clone: At one of its ends the junction is not consistent with the germline gene, which may arise from a read error. The sample holds other DNA sequences that translate to the same CDR3. The chain links TRBV7-8 to TRBJ2-7, with D perhaps TRBD2 (6 bases). Germline CDR1 and CDR2: SGHVS and FQNEAQ. The CDR3 spans 15 residues. CDR3 loop: CASSDRRRASYEQYF. The CDR3 DNA reads TGTGCCAGCAGCGACCGGCGGAGGGCTTCCTATGAGCAGTACTTC.

The rearrangement joins TRBV7-9 to TRBJ2-1; 13 nucleotides align to TRBD2. Germline V CDR1 and CDR2: SEHNR, FQNEAQ (reference sequence). J was trimmed by 8 bases and V by 2 bases; bases with no gene match: 6. The length of the CDR3 is 16 residues. The CDR3 DNA reads TGTGCCAGCAGCTTAAGACTAGCGGGGGGAGGCGATGAGCAGTTCTTC. Its translation is CASSLRLAGGGDEQFF.